The 2 T cell receptor beta chains in this list originate from one sample, sequenced in a study of shared clonotypes between healthy human individuals. TCRdb keeps only in-frame clones here, not all; method: immunoSEQ multiplex PCR. The sample has about 1.5 million clones, approximately 98% seen once. Material for sequencing was naive CD4+ T cells sorted from blood. The subset here: CD45RA+ positively selected. The receptor source for this set is a man aged 25-45 years in good health.

For the CDR3, the DNA is TGTGCCAGCTCACTCCTCACGACAGGGTTACGCACAGATACGCAGTATTTT. It encodes CASSLLTTGLRTDTQYF. The genes are TRBV18 and TRBJ2-3; the match to TRBD1 covers 7 bases. This CDR3 is 17 amino acids long. V lost 4 bases and J lost 1; bases outside the gene matches: 11. Germline V gene data show CDR1 as KGHSH and CDR2 as LQKENI.

The chain recombines TRBV5-1 with TRBJ2-7; D is unresolved. Germline values: CDR1 SGHRS, CDR2 YFSETQ. The CDR3 extends over 13 amino acids. V dropped 8 bases and J dropped 3 bases, with 15 bases sitting between them. This CDR3 is CARHIGRGYEQYF. CDR3 in DNA: TGCGCCAGACATATAGGCAGAGGCTACGAGCAGTACTTC.